Detailed here is one T cell receptor (beta chain). Its antigen remains unidentified. The same CDR3 also results from other DNA sequences found in this sample. The deep-level immunoSEQ assay was used. Produced via immunoSEQ multiplex PCR; TCRdb's table is partial and in-frame only. The repertoire holds millions of clones, with just over 90% as singletons. The CDR3 totals 15 residues. Deletions cut 2 bases from V and 2 bases from J, with 9 bases between. Germline values: CDR1 KGHSH, CDR2 LQKENI. The split of CD4+ cells yielded CD45RA+ naive and CD45RA-negative memory subsets. The data are from a study of shared clonotypes between healthy human individuals. Study observations and caveats: The sampled material consisted only of blood, and tissue repertoires are likely to differ.

Sequences were obtained from naive CD4+ T cells from PBMCs. The subset here: CD45RA+ positively selected. The chain uses TRBV18 and TRBJ2-2; unclear D gene. The clonotype originates from a man younger than 30 in good health. Some clones in this sample may be carry-over from other donors' samples. This CDR3 reads CASSPGALNTGELFF. The CDR3 region has the DNA TGTGCCAGCTCACCAGGAGCTCTCAACACCGGGGAGCTGTTTTTT.